A selection of T cell receptor beta chains follows, all from one sample in a study of Ad26.COV2.S vaccination and SARS-CoV-2 variants. Repertoires were generated with immunoSEQ multiplex PCR, while TCRdb's copy carries only in-frame clones and drops some. Among 410,000 or so clones listed, around nine tenths were seen once. The sequencing used peripheral blood, collected in a trial of Ad26.COV2.S vaccine versus placebo. These receptors were collected from a person between 18 and 65 years old who received the Ad26.COV2.S COVID-19 vaccine or a placebo. CDR3s include the opening cysteine and the closing phenylalanine or tryptophan. The D gene is left open where the match is weak. Clone size, where shown, is once, few, many, or a class for clones that have expanded.

clone_size,j_call,d_call,v_call,cdr3_aa,cdr3_nt
NA,TRBJ2-5,TRBD2,TRBV7-2,CASSPGTTRETQYF,TGTGCCAGCAGCCCCGGGACTACTCGAGAGACCCAGTACTTC
NA,TRBJ2-7,TRBD1,TRBV7-3,CASSPTGGHEQYF,TGTGCCAGCAGCCCGACAGGGGGCCACGAGCAGTACTTC
NA,TRBJ2-7,NA,TRBV19,CASSTSRQALYYEQYF,TGTGCCAGTAGTACTTCCCGACAGGCGTTATACTACGAGCAGTACTTC
NA,TRBJ1-1,NA,TRBV10-3,CAISGGVNTEAFF,TGTGCCATCAGTGGGGGGGTGAACACTGAAGCTTTCTTT
NA,TRBJ2-5,TRBD1,TRBV23-1,CASSPYGRTNRGDQETQYF,TGCGCCAGCAGCCCCTACGGACGCACAAACAGGGGAGATCAAGAGACCCAGTACTTC
NA,TRBJ2-1,NA,TRBV5-4,CASSQFSVDEQFF,TGTGCCAGCAGCCAGTTTTCTGTGGATGAGCAGTTCTTC
once,TRBJ2-3,TRBD2,TRBV25-1,CASSPRTSAITDTQYF,TGTGCCAGCAGTCCTCGGACTAGCGCAATCACAGATACGCAGTATTTT
NA,TRBJ1-3,NA,TRBV6-5,CASSRGIAGNTIYF,TGTGCCAGCAGCAGGGGAATCGCCGGAAACACCATATATTTT
NA,TRBJ1-1,NA,TRBV19,CASTLFGMNTEAFF,TGTGCCAGTACCCTCTTTGGGATGAACACTGAAGCTTTCTTT
once,TRBJ2-7,NA,TRBV13,CASSFGRASYEQYF,TGTGCCAGCAGCTTTGGGCGGGCCTCCTACGAGCAGTACTTC
NA,TRBJ2-7,NA,TRBV4-3,CASSQDVSGPYEQYF,TGCGCCAGCAGCCAAGATGTGTCAGGACCCTACGAGCAGTACTTC
NA,TRBJ1-1,NA,TRBV14,CASSQDRTGRTEAFF,TGTGCCAGCAGCCAAGATAGAACAGGGCGCACTGAAGCTTTCTTT
NA,TRBJ1-1,NA,TRBV29-1,CSVLPIGTVNTEAFF,TGCAGCGTGCTACCTATCGGGACGGTGAACACTGAAGCTTTCTTT
NA,TRBJ2-7,TRBD1,TRBV6-6,CASSKDRSYEQYF,TGTGCCAGCAGTAAGGACAGGTCCTACGAGCAGTACTTC
NA,TRBJ2-7,TRBD2,TRBV6-1,CASSEVGTSLYEQYF,TGTGCCAGCAGTGAAGTCGGGACTAGTCTCTACGAGCAGTACTTC
NA,TRBJ2-1,NA,TRBV19,CASTARREIYNEQFF,TGTGCCAGTACTGCCCGCAGGGAGATCTACAATGAGCAGTTCTTC
NA,TRBJ2-7,TRBD1,TRBV4-3,CASSQGQGAYEQYF,TGCGCCAGCAGCCAAGGCCAGGGGGCCTACGAGCAGTACTTC
NA,TRBJ2-5,TRBD1,TRBV7-9,CASSLVDRAGHETQYF,TGTGCCAGCAGCTTAGTGGACAGGGCGGGCCACGAGACCCAGTACTTC
NA,TRBJ1-5,NA,TRBV15,CATSRESQGQPQHF,TGTGCCACCAGCAGAGAGAGTCAGGGCCAGCCCCAGCATTTT
NA,TRBJ2-1,NA,TRBV29-1,CSVVGAVGQFF,TGCAGCGTTGTTGGGGCGGTAGGGCAGTTCTTC
NA,TRBJ1-3,NA,TRBV29-1,CSVAGNYGNTIYF,TGCAGCGTTGCCGGAAACTACGGAAACACCATATATTTT
NA,TRBJ2-7,TRBD2,TRBV6-7,CASSLTSGNSPYEQYF,TGTGCCAGCAGTTTGACTAGCGGCAATTCCCCTTACGAGCAGTACTTC
NA,TRBJ1-2,NA,TRBV30,CAWSTGSGGYTF,TGTGCCTGGAGTACAGGTTCAGGGGGCTACACCTTC
once,TRBJ1-4,NA,TRBV18,CASSPLGHPTEKLFF,TGTGCCAGCTCACCACTGGGACACCCTACAGAAAAACTGTTTTTT
once,TRBJ2-7,NA,TRBV15,CATSRELAGEQYF,TGTGCCACCAGCAGAGAACTAGCCGGTGAGCAGTACTTC
NA,TRBJ2-3,NA,TRBV19,CASPTNTDTQYF,TGTGCCAGTCCTACCAACACAGATACGCAGTATTTT
hyperexpanded,TRBJ1-2,NA,TRBV27,CASSLRFGQSPYGYTF,TGTGCCAGCAGTTTAAGGTTCGGCCAAAGCCCCTATGGCTACACCTTC
NA,TRBJ1-5,TRBD1,TRBV2,CASSGQASGPQHF,TGTGCCAGCAGCGGACAGGCCTCCGGGCCCCAGCATTTT
NA,TRBJ1-3,NA,TRBV4-1,CASSQDQGVGNTIYF,TGCGCCAGCAGCCAAGATCAAGGGGTTGGAAACACCATATATTTT
NA,TRBJ1-2,NA,TRBV19,CASSIWSGSLYGYTF,TGTGCCAGTAGTATTTGGTCCGGGAGTCTCTATGGCTACACCTTC
NA,TRBJ2-2,TRBD2,TRBV4-3,CASSQGPPGTSFPGELFF,TGCGCCAGCAGCCAAGGGCCACCCGGGACTAGTTTTCCCGGGGAGCTGTTTTTT
NA,TRBJ2-1,NA,TRBV9,CASSVGSSFYNEQFF,TGTGCCAGCAGCGTAGGTTCTAGCTTTTACAATGAGCAGTTCTTC
once,TRBJ1-3,NA,TRBV6-6,CASMGPMLSGNTIYF,TGTGCCAGCATGGGCCCCATGCTCTCTGGAAACACCATATATTTT
NA,TRBJ2-7,NA,TRBV6-5,CASSSLYEQYF,TGTGCCAGCAGTTCCCTCTACGAGCAGTACTTC
NA,TRBJ2-1,NA,TRBV29-1,CSMGEYNEQFF,TGCAGCATGGGAGAATACAATGAGCAGTTCTTC
NA,TRBJ1-2,NA,TRBV5-4,CASSFLGALGYTF,TGTGCCAGCAGCTTTTTGGGGGCGCTTGGCTACACCTTC
NA,TRBJ2-2,TRBD2,TRBV19,CASSPQAGAPGELFF,TGTGCCAGTAGTCCCCAAGCGGGAGCGCCCGGGGAGCTGTTTTTT
NA,TRBJ2-1,NA,TRBV5-4,CASSFLVSNEQFF,TGTGCCAGCAGCTTCTTGGTTTCCAATGAGCAGTTCTTC
NA,TRBJ2-1,TRBD2,TRBV18,CASSPVWGGEGEQFF,TGTGCCAGCTCACCAGTATGGGGAGGGGAAGGGGAGCAGTTCTTC
NA,TRBJ2-7,NA,TRBV21-1,CASSNLVSAPSSYEQYF,TGTGCCAGCAGCAATCTGGTCTCGGCGCCTAGCTCCTACGAGCAGTACTTC
NA,TRBJ2-1,NA,TRBV7-2,CASSSGGNEQFF,TGTGCCAGCAGCTCCGGCGGCAATGAGCAGTTCTTC
NA,TRBJ1-6,NA,TRBV5-1,CASSLIPSDSPLHF,TGCGCCAGCAGCTTGATCCCCTCAGATTCACCCCTCCACTTT
NA,TRBJ2-5,TRBD1,TRBV2,CASRETGGKETQYF,TGTGCCAGCAGGGAGACAGGGGGGAAAGAGACCCAGTACTTC
NA,TRBJ2-1,TRBD2,TRBV19,CASIGLAGGPLRSYNEQFF,TGTGCCAGTATCGGACTAGCGGGAGGGCCGCTTCGGTCCTACAATGAGCAGTTCTTC